A selection of T cell receptor beta chains follows, all from one sample in a study of shared clonotypes between healthy human individuals. TCRdb's table, derived via immunoSEQ multiplex PCR, lists solely in-frame clones and lacks some. The sample has roughly 1,500,000 clones; under 99% are singletons. The sequenced sample was naive CD4+ T cells sorted from blood. These receptors were collected from a man aged 25 to 40 in good health. CDR3s include the opening cysteine and the closing phenylalanine or tryptophan. Each record gives: CDR3 protein, clone size, V gene, J gene. The listing skips clone size in some rows; elsewhere it reads once, few, many or a size class.

CDR3 protein: CASRGTEFTGELFF
clone size: .
V gene: TRBV2
J gene: TRBJ2-2

CDR3 protein: CASSLGQYESEQFF
clone size: .
V gene: TRBV5-1
J gene: TRBJ2-1

CDR3 protein: CASNPEVGETQYF
clone size: .
V gene: TRBV2
J gene: TRBJ2-5

CDR3 protein: CSGDGRGTYNEQFF
clone size: .
V gene: TRBV29-1
J gene: TRBJ2-1

CDR3 protein: CASSYWPDGYTF
clone size: .
V gene: TRBV5-8
J gene: TRBJ1-2

CDR3 protein: CATTDRGGETQYF
clone size: .
V gene: TRBV7-9
J gene: TRBJ2-5

CDR3 protein: CASRTGGGRPIEAFF
clone size: .
V gene: TRBV5-4
J gene: TRBJ1-1

CDR3 protein: CASSPSVRELFF
clone size: .
V gene: TRBV6-1
J gene: TRBJ2-2

CDR3 protein: CASSSPAQETQYF
clone size: .
V gene: TRBV5-4
J gene: TRBJ2-5

CDR3 protein: CATSGRGFHDTGELFF
clone size: .
V gene: TRBV18
J gene: TRBJ2-2

CDR3 protein: CASSLSSGSYNEQFF
clone size: .
V gene: TRBV5-4
J gene: TRBJ2-1

CDR3 protein: CASSLGAFATNEKLFF
clone size: .
V gene: TRBV7-6
J gene: TRBJ1-4

CDR3 protein: CASSPPQGARVTEAFF
clone size: .
V gene: TRBV18
J gene: TRBJ1-1

CDR3 protein: CASRPEQFF
clone size: .
V gene: TRBV7-9
J gene: TRBJ2-1

CDR3 protein: CASSVSPGQGAGETQYF
clone size: .
V gene: TRBV9
J gene: TRBJ2-5

CDR3 protein: CASSPGAQGYTEAFF
clone size: .
V gene: TRBV18
J gene: TRBJ1-1

CDR3 protein: CASSEGGTEAFF
clone size: once
V gene: TRBV9
J gene: TRBJ1-1

CDR3 protein: CASSLNEMNTEAFF
clone size: .
V gene: TRBV5-8
J gene: TRBJ1-1

CDR3 protein: CASSLLQGEAFF
clone size: .
V gene: TRBV5-1
J gene: TRBJ1-1

CDR3 protein: CASSGDRATNEKLFF
clone size: once
V gene: TRBV4-1
J gene: TRBJ1-4

CDR3 protein: CASSRAGTSTDTQYF
clone size: .
V gene: TRBV5-6
J gene: TRBJ2-3

CDR3 protein: CASRVSGTPLMNTEAFF
clone size: .
V gene: TRBV19
J gene: TRBJ1-1

CDR3 protein: CASSEIDSSDTQYF
clone size: .
V gene: TRBV10-2
J gene: TRBJ2-3

CDR3 protein: CASSPRTEDPYSNQPQHF
clone size: .
V gene: TRBV18
J gene: TRBJ1-5

CDR3 protein: CASRPPGQGHHEQYF
clone size: .
V gene: TRBV6-5
J gene: TRBJ2-7

CDR3 protein: CASSDLGTTGNTIYF
clone size: .
V gene: TRBV2
J gene: TRBJ1-3

CDR3 protein: CASTWRDPREQYF
clone size: .
V gene: TRBV28
J gene: TRBJ2-7

CDR3 protein: CASSRDRDAYEQYF
clone size: .
V gene: TRBV19
J gene: TRBJ2-7

CDR3 protein: CATVTSGRVVYEQYF
clone size: .
V gene: TRBV28
J gene: TRBJ2-7